Sequencing of this T cell receptor (beta chain) was carried out in a study of early T cells in non-severe SARS-CoV-2 infection. As for the study in general: It was bulk RNA from unsorted whole blood that was sequenced, and the chains were unpaired.

TCRdb fed the 5' RACE reads into MiXCR, producing one record per CDR3 protein. The sample includes tens of thousands of distinct CDR3 sequences, around 18% of them seen just once. With 4 bases removed from V and 0 bases from J, the gap between germline ends came to 10 bases. The V gene's germline CDR1 is MNHEY and CDR2 SVGAGI. The CDR3 runs to 16 residues. The table lists this clonotype with a few counts. Here the sequenced sample was whole blood, taken at baseline. The rearrangement uses TRBV6-5 and TRBJ2-6; D is perhaps TRBD1 (5 bases). The source of this sequence is an adult who was a healthcare worker with PCR-confirmed SARS-CoV-2 infection or an uninfected control (not recorded which). CDR3 DNA: TGTGCCAGCAGTTCTCACAGGAGCTCTGGGGCCAACGTCCTGACTTTC. Translated, it gives CASSSHRSSGANVLTF.